Included here is one TCR beta chain sequence, with context. The antigen it recognizes is unknown. There are no base qualities to consult, and no much larger clone falls within one base. This specimen belongs to a study of blood T cell repertoires in COVID-19 (TCRdb year 2020). For the study in its entirety: Samples covering the acute and convalescent phases of COVID-19 were provided by collaborators in the United States, Italy and Spain. The material from the prospective study consisted of cDNA or gDNA derived from T cells, B-cell-depleted T cells, or PBMCs. Deeply sampled blood TCRbeta repertoires from subjects exposed to, actively infected with, or recovered from COVID-19 were included in the dataset. The repertoires were made available in a free public database intended to serve as a resource for research on the immune response to SARS-CoV-2. The samples were drawn from the first 160 participants of the ongoing ImmuneRACE study and from 1,254 subjects provided by 6 global collaborators. Sample metadata almost always included a de-identified subject ID, COVID-19 status, age in years and sex. Where available, HLA class I and class II types were obtained from metadata supplied by the sample provider rather than from assay-based typing.

Trimming leaves V shorter by 4 bases and J shorter by 0 bases, with the junction holding 5 bases beyond the gene matches. The CDR3, cysteine through phenylalanine, is 16 amino acids long. The CDR3 DNA has 48 bases and is translated from base 1. The germline V gene specifies KGHSH as CDR1 and LQKENI as CDR2. The immunoSEQ Assay, a bias-controlled multiplex PCR, was used to amplify TCRbeta CDR3 regions from genomic DNA. Concerning the study's data processing: The number of nucleated cells in each sample was estimated from the amplification of reference gene primers within the assay. Sequence reads were collapsed and filtered to measure the absolute abundance of every unique TCRbeta CDR3 rearrangement. For each sample, productive Simpson clonality was calculated as the square root of Simpson's diversity index across productive rearrangements. Here the immuneACCESS table is served through TCRdb, limited to in-frame sequences with V and J called. Missing clones are a known gap in these copies; in checked studies unresolved V genes cover under half, and the rest lacks a known reason. V and J calls and clone size come straight from that table; D and trimming were deduced from the DNA. This sample is represented by about 100,000 clones; 65% to 80% of them were singletons. The ten largest clones represent 4% to 5.5% of the sample.

Collaborating institutions collected whole blood in K2EDTA tubes following their own protocols. For TCRbeta analysis, collaborator samples were shipped as frozen whole blood, as isolated PBMCs, or as DNA extracted from either sample type. The study at large found these results: Clinical and demographic metadata were provided uncurated, with the amount varying by source and participant.

The sequence derives from a man aged 65-85 years with acute or convalescent COVID-19. Sequencing was performed on peripheral blood. The chain employs TRBV18 and TRBJ1-3; TRBD1 lines up with 8 middle nucleotides. The CDR3 loop reads CASSRPTGDSGNTIYF. The sequenced DNA: TGTGCCAGCTCACGACCGACAGGGGACTCTGGAAACACCATATATTTT.